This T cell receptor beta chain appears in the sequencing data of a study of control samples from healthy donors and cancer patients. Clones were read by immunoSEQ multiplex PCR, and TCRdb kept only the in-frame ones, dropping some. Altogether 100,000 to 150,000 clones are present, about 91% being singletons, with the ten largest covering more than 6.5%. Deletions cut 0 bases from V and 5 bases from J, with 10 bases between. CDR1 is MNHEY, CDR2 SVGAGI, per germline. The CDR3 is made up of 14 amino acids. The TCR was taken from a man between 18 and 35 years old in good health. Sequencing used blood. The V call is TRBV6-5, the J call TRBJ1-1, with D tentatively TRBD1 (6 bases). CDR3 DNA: TGTGCCAGCAGTTACTCCAGGGGTGGAACTGAAGCTTTCTTT. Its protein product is CASSYSRGGTEAFF.